These 29 T cell receptor beta chains were all obtained from the same sample, sequenced in a study of cytomegalovirus exposure and HLA in healthy donors. Primers included in the PCR were 60 Vbeta and 13 Jbeta primers. Libraries were prepared by immunoSEQ multiplex PCR; TCRdb keeps only in-frame clonotypes and omits some of them. Of 150,000 to 200,000 clones detected, 79% appear once; the ten largest clones hold more than 1.5%. The sample was PBMCs. The receptors here all came from a woman aged 50 to 60 in good health and CMV-seronegative.

This clone has only a few counts. The chain recombines TRBV7-8 with TRBJ2-2, with D uncertain. V shed 5 bases and J shed 1 base, with 2 bases lying between them. This CDR3 region has 12 residues. Per the germline V gene, CDR1 is SGHVS and CDR2 is FQNEAQ. CDR3 DNA sequence: TGTGCCAGCAGCCTGAACACCGGGGAGCTGTTTTTT. This encodes CASSLNTGELFF.

The rearrangement joins TRBV9 to TRBJ2-3; no clear D. V was trimmed by 2 bases and J by 4 bases, leaving 5 bases between them. The CDR3 contains 12 residues. Germline CDR1 SGDLS, CDR2 YYNGEE. CDR3 sequence reads: CASSVTADTQYF. In nucleotides, the CDR3 is TGTGCCAGCAGCGTTACTGCAGATACGCAGTATTTT.

In this sample, this clone turned up a few times. This rearrangement joins TRBV19 to TRBJ2-3; maybe TRBD2 (6 bases). The V end was cut by 1 base, the J end by 6 bases, with 11 bases between. CDR1 is LNHDA, CDR2 SQIVND, per germline (reference sequence). The CDR3 length is 14 residues. In DNA form, the CDR3 reads TGTGCCAGTAGTATAGGCGCAGGGAGGGATACGCAGTATTTT. Translated, it gives CASSIGAGRDTQYF.

This CDR3 is CASSPPTDSQPEQFF. The CDR3 DNA reads TGTGCCAGCAGTCCCCCGACGGACAGCCAGCCTGAGCAGTTCTTC. The chain carries TRBV6-6 and TRBJ2-1; tentative D call: TRBD1 (6 bases). V was cut by 5 bases and J by 9 bases, with 20 bases left in between. Per the germline V gene, CDR1 is MNHNY and CDR2 is SVGAGI (reference sequence). This CDR3 has 15 amino acids.

V and J are TRBV10-3 and TRBJ1-1; 7 bases are a match to TRBD1. The CDR3 spans 16 residues. In germline, CDR1 is ENHRY, CDR2 SYGVKD. V dropped 2 bases and J dropped 4; count of bases not matched to a gene: 10. DNA of the CDR3: TGTGCCATCAGTGAGGCGGGCCCCGCAGGGGGCACTGAAGCTTTCTTT. The encoded protein is CAISEAGPAGGTEAFF.

The chain links TRBV19 to TRBJ2-5; D possibly corresponds to TRBD2 (6 bases). Germline CDR1 and CDR2: LNHDA and SQIVND (reference sequence). The CDR3 consists of 13 residues. V lost 6 bases to trimming and J lost 2 bases, with 10 bases between them. The CDR3 region is CASSAGPQETQYF. Written as DNA, the CDR3 is TGTGCCAGTAGCGCGGGGCCACAAGAGACCCAGTACTTC.

The chain couples TRBV6-5 to TRBJ2-1; D is unclear. The V end lost 4 bases, the J end lost 14 bases, and 6 bases lay between the germline ends. CDR1 MNHEY and CDR2 SVGAGI come from the germline V gene. CDR3 length: 9 amino acids. The CDR3, as DNA: TGTGCCAGCAGTTTTTCTAAGTTCTTC. Translating it yields CASSFSKFF.

The chain uses TRBV10-2 and TRBJ1-3; the D is unclear. The CDR3 runs 14 residues. V lost 4 bases and J 0 bases, leaving 7 bases between the germline ends. The germline V gene encodes CDR1 WSHSY and CDR2 SAAADI. The CDR3 DNA follows: TGCGCCAGCAGTGTCCTTCTCTCTGGAAACACCATATATTTT. It is translated as CASSVLLSGNTIYF.

This clone was detected a few times. The V gene is TRBV5-4, the J gene TRBJ1-1; 8 nucleotides match TRBD1. Germline V CDR1 and CDR2: SGHNT, YYREEE (reference sequence). V was clipped by 4 bases and J by 0 bases; unmatched bases: 8. The CDR3 has 16 amino acids. The CDR3 DNA reads TGTGCCAGCAGCCCAGGGACAGGAATTATGAACACTGAAGCTTTCTTT. Translation gives CASSPGTGIMNTEAFF.

The chain combines TRBV7-9 with TRBJ1-1; D is perhaps TRBD1 (6 bases). Germline V gene lookup returns CDR1 SEHNR and CDR2 FQNEAQ (reference sequence). This CDR3 is built from 15 residues. The V gene lost 5 bases and the J gene lost 3 bases, with 16 bases spanning the gap. The DNA of the CDR3 is TGTGCCAGCAGCCCAGGGGCCGGTAGGCACACTGAAGCTTTCTTT. It is translated as CASSPGAGRHTEAFF.

The CDR3 protein is CASSQDPTVNEKLFF. CDR3 in DNA: TGTGCCAGCAGCCAAGATCCGACAGTCAATGAAAAACTGTTTTTT. The rearrangement joins TRBV4-2 to TRBJ1-4, with D maybe TRBD1 (5 bases). V dropped 0 bases and J dropped 5 bases, with 10 bases sitting between them. The CDR3 is made up of 15 amino acids. Germline V CDR1 and CDR2: LGHNA, YNFKEQ.

The chain links TRBV11-1 to TRBJ1-2, with D possibly being TRBD1 (5 bases). The CDR3 spans 14 residues. The V and J ends lost 5 bases and 8 bases respectively, with 18 bases between them. From germline, CDR1 is SGHAT and CDR2 FQDESV (reference sequence). CDR3 bases: TGTGCCAGCAGCGACCGCCTGGGGGGACGGGGCTACACCTTC. It translates to CASSDRLGGRGYTF.

A few counts support this clone. The chain joins TRBV14 to TRBJ2-2; 13 nucleotides agree with TRBD2. The V segment lost 2 bases and the J segment 5 bases; nucleotides outside the gene matches: 8. There are 18 residues in the CDR3. The germline gives CDR1 SGHDN, CDR2 FVKESK. CDR3: CASSQRRLAGGWTGELFF. The CDR3 region has the DNA TGTGCCAGCAGCCAACGTCGACTAGCGGGAGGATGGACCGGGGAGCTGTTTTTT.

This chain joins TRBV6-6 and TRBJ1-1; D may be TRBD1 (5 bases). The CDR3 has 14 residues. The ends were cut back, 2 bases at V and 2 bases at J, with 9 bases in the middle. Germline V gives CDR1 MNHNY, CDR2 SVGAGI (reference sequence). CDR3 nucleotides: TGTGCCAGCAGTTACCGGGGGTATAACACTGAAGCTTTCTTT. Translating it yields CASSYRGYNTEAFF.

The genes are TRBV6-5 and TRBJ1-4; 7 bases agree with TRBD1. This CDR3 region has 15 residues. V was clipped by 6 bases and J by 4 bases; unmatched bases: 8. Germline assignment: CDR1 MNHEY and CDR2 SVGAGI. CDR3 residues: CASRPDRADNEKLFF. The CDR3 DNA reads TGTGCCAGCAGACCTGACAGGGCGGATAATGAAAAACTGTTTTTT.

The chain has TRBV9 and TRBJ1-4; D possibly corresponds to TRBD1 (6 bases). Trimming shortened V by 0 bases and J by 8 bases, and 17 bases separated the two germline ends. The CDR3 sequence is 16 residues long. Per the germline V gene, CDR1 is SGDLS and CDR2 is YYNGEE. The CDR3 loop is CASSVGSGTSGEKLFF. CDR3 in DNA: TGTGCCAGCAGCGTAGGTTCCGGGACAAGTGGGGAAAAACTGTTTTTT.

The V call is TRBV2, the J call TRBJ1-2, with a possible D match to TRBD1 (5 bases). Trimming shortened V by 2 bases and J by 2 bases, and 9 bases separated the two germline ends. The CDR3 runs to 14 residues. The germline gives CDR1 SNHLY, CDR2 FYNNEI. The CDR3 here is CASSERRGNYGYTF. DNA for the CDR3: TGTGCCAGCAGTGAACGTAGGGGCAACTATGGCTACACCTTC.

The chain links TRBV19 to TRBJ1-5; tentatively, D is TRBD1 (5 bases). Per the germline V gene, CDR1 is LNHDA and CDR2 is SQIVND (reference sequence). The ends were cut back, 6 bases at V and 2 bases at J, with 17 bases in the middle. The CDR3 contains 16 residues. DNA of the CDR3: TGTGCCAGTAGCCCACAGAAGGGGTGGGGCAATCAGCCCCAGCATTTT. Encoded protein: CASSPQKGWGNQPQHF.

The genes are TRBV18 and TRBJ2-7; TRBD2 aligns across 10 bases. V shed 6 bases, J shed 3 bases, and the junction held 8 bases outside the gene matches. Germline V lookup: CDR1 KGHSH, CDR2 LQKENI. This CDR3 is built from 15 residues. The CDR3 reads CASSPPSGGRYEQYF. The CDR3 DNA is TGTGCCAGCTCTCCGCCTAGCGGGGGTCGCTACGAGCAGTACTTC. Complete variable domain (other parts from reference TRBV18 and TRBJ2-7): NAGVMQNPRHLVRRRGQEARLRCSPMKGHSHVYWYRQLPEEGLKFMVYLQKENIIDESGMPKERFSAEFPKEGPSILRIQQVVRGDSAAYFCASSPPSGGRYEQYFGPGTRLTVT.

The rearrangement uses TRBV7-2 and TRBJ1-5, with 8 nucleotides matching TRBD1. Germline-derived CDR1 and CDR2 are SGHTA and FQGNSA. The CDR3 spans 14 residues. The V and J ends lost 4 bases and 2 bases, in that order; junction bases with no gene match: 1. DNA for the CDR3: TGTGCCAGCAGCTCACAGGGGGGCAATCAGCCCCAGCATTTT. Protein product: CASSSQGGNQPQHF. Filled out from reference TRBV7-2 and TRBJ1-5, the complete variable domain reads GAGVSQSPSNKVTEKGKDVELRCDPISGHTALYWYRQSLGQGLEFLIYFQGNSAPDKSGLPSDRFSAERTGGSVSTLTIQRTQQEDSAVYLCASSSQGGNQPQHFGDGTRLSIL.

The chain has TRBV5-8 and TRBJ1-1, with TRBD1 matching 7 bases. The CDR3 consists of 17 residues. Germline values: CDR1 SGHTS, CDR2 YDEGEE. With 0 bases clipped from V and 4 bases from J, the junction kept 12 bases outside the gene matches. This chain's CDR3 is CASSLDRGHKILTEAFF. For the CDR3, the DNA is TGTGCCAGCAGCTTGGACAGGGGCCACAAAATTCTCACTGAAGCTTTCTTT.

V and J are TRBV12-5 and TRBJ1-1, with TRBD1 as a possible D gene (6 bases). This CDR3 has 19 amino acids. The germline CDR1 and CDR2 sequences are LGHNT and FRNRAP. The V and J ends lost 2 bases and 3 bases respectively, with 25 bases between them. The CDR3 DNA sequence: TGTGCTAGTGGTTTGTCACGGGTGGGGGATCCGAAGGGGGACACTGAAGCTTTCTTT. Protein product: CASGLSRVGDPKGDTEAFF.

The CDR3 here is CASSAAGETNIQYF. The CDR3 nucleotides read TGTGCCAGCAGTGCGGCCGGGGAGACAAACATTCAGTACTTC. The chain combines TRBV28 with TRBJ2-4; a weak D match, TRBD2 (5 bases). This CDR3 comprises 14 residues. V was trimmed by 5 bases and J by 6 bases, leaving 14 bases between them. Germline CDR1 MDHEN, CDR2 SYDVKM.

This chain joins TRBV15 and TRBJ1-1; possibly TRBD1 for D (5 bases). The CDR3 extends over 11 amino acids. With 2 bases removed from V and 7 bases from J, the gap between germline ends came to 5 bases. Germline V gene lookup returns CDR1 LNHNV and CDR2 YYDKDF (reference sequence). The CDR3 loop reads CATSRTGEAFF. The CDR3 DNA reads as TGTGCCACCAGCAGAACAGGTGAAGCTTTCTTT.

The chain recombines TRBV5-1 with TRBJ2-5; D uncertain. The CDR3 contains 12 residues. Trimming pared 3 bases from V and 5 bases from J, leaving 8 bases between. Germline V gene lookup returns CDR1 SGHRS and CDR2 YFSETQ. This CDR3 is CASSSTMETQYF. The CDR3 region has the DNA TGCGCCAGCAGCTCAACTATGGAGACCCAGTACTTC.

The rearrangement links TRBV13 to TRBJ1-2, with TRBD1 matching 7 bases. Trimming cost V 0 bases and J 8 bases; bases outside gene matches: 12. Per germline, CDR1 PRHDT and CDR2 FYEKMQ (reference sequence). The CDR3 sequence is 16 residues long. The CDR3 protein is CASSLGGWRGREGYTF. The CDR3 DNA follows: TGTGCCAGCAGCTTAGGGGGATGGAGGGGGCGTGAGGGCTACACCTTC.

This rearrangement joins TRBV28 to TRBJ1-4, with 11 bases identical to TRBD1. The CDR3 runs to 15 residues. The V segment lost 3 bases and the J segment 7 bases; nucleotides outside the gene matches: 4. Germline CDR1 and CDR2: MDHEN and SYDVKM. The chain's CDR3 is CASSFAGTGGEKLFF. Here the CDR3 DNA reads TGTGCCAGCAGTTTCGCCGGGACAGGGGGTGAAAAACTGTTTTTT.

The V and J genes are TRBV28 and TRBJ1-5; the D gene is possibly TRBD1 (6 bases). Germline V gives CDR1 MDHEN, CDR2 SYDVKM. Trimming left V 2 bases short and J 3 bases short, with 14 bases between. The CDR3 extends over 16 amino acids. For the CDR3, the DNA is TGTGCCAGCAGTTTACCTTCGACAGGTATCAATCAGCCCCAGCATTTT. This translates into CASSLPSTGINQPQHF.

This rearrangement joins TRBV12-5 to TRBJ2-5; TRBD2 aligns across 8 bases. Germline V lookup: CDR1 LGHNT, CDR2 FRNRAP. The CDR3 runs to 12 residues. Trimming at V came to 7 bases and at J to 5 bases, leaving 3 bases not matched to a gene. The CDR3 DNA reads as TGTGCTAGTGCCGGGAGGGGGGAGACCCAGTACTTC. The encoded protein is CASAGRGETQYF. Drawing the rest from reference TRBV12-5 and TRBJ2-5, the complete variable domain is DARVTQTPRHKVTEMGQEVTMRCQPILGHNTVFWYRQTMMQGLELLAYFRNRAPLDDSGMPKDRFSAEMPDATLATLKIQPSEPRDSAVYFCASAGRGETQYFGPGTRLLVL.